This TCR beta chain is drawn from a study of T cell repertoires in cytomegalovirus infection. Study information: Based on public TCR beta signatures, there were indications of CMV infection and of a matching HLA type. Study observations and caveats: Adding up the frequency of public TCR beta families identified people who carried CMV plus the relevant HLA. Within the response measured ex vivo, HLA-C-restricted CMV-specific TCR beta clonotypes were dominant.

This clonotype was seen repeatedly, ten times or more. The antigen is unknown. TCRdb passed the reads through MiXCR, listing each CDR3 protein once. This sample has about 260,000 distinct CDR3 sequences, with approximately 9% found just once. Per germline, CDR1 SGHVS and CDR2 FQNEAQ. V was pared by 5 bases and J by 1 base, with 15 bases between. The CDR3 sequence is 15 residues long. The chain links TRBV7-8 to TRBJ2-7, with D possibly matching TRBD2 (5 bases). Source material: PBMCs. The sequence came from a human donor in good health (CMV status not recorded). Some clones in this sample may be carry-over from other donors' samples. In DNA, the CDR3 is TGTGCCAGCAGCCCGCAGAGCGGTTCTTCCTACGAGCAGTACTTC. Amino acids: CASSPQSGSSYEQYF.